A single sample gave rise to the 3 T cell receptor beta chains below, sequenced in a study of blood T cell repertoires in COVID-19. The table came from immunoSEQ multiplex PCR; TCRdb's copy has only in-frame clones and leaves some out. The sample has tens of thousands of clones; around 89% are singletons. The sample comprised peripheral blood. These receptors came from a woman aged 55-70 years with acute or convalescent COVID-19.

A few counts support this clone. The rearrangement uses TRBV7-6 and TRBJ2-3; TRBD1 aligns across 8 bases. CDR3 size: 15 residues. The germline gives CDR1 SGHVS, CDR2 FNYEAQ. Trimming at V came to 6 bases and at J to 1 base, leaving 6 bases not matched to a gene. Here the CDR3 DNA reads TGTGCCAGCAGTTATCCGGGACAGGGCACAGATACGCAGTATTTT. As protein: CASSYPGQGTDTQYF.

V gene TRBV6-1 combines with J gene TRBJ2-7, with a tentative D call TRBD1 (6 bases). The length of the CDR3 is 13 residues. The germline V gene encodes CDR1 MNHNS and CDR2 SASEGT. The V and J ends lost 5 bases and 0 bases respectively, with 8 bases between them. The CDR3 sequence is CASSSTGSYEQYV. In nucleotides, the CDR3 is TGTGCCAGCAGTTCGACAGGCTCCTACGAGCAGTACGTC.

Worth noting for this clone: Other DNA sequences in this sample translate to the same CDR3. CDR3 amino acids: CASSLSVNTEAFF. CDR3 nucleotide sequence: TGTGCCAGCAGCTTATCGGTGAACACTGAAGCTTTCTTT. The chain links TRBV7-7 to TRBJ1-1; D remains ambiguous. The CDR3 runs 13 residues. CDR1 and CDR2 from the germline V gene are SSHAT and FNYEAQ (reference sequence). V dropped 2 bases and J dropped 0 bases, with 4 bases sitting between them.